This T cell receptor beta chain was sequenced during a study of blood T cells in healthy people across ages. Study summary: Template switching caught about one barcoded beta molecule for each two T cells.

The V gene's germline CDR1 is SGHRS and CDR2 YFSETQ. V was shortened by 5 bases and J by 1 base, with 9 bases between the two germline ends. This CDR3 comprises 13 residues. Through a sample-barcoded 5' primer and a J-beta primer mix, a second PCR was run for 7 to 11 cycles. TCRdb passed the 5' RACE reads through MiXCR, listing each CDR3 protein once. This table has about 800,000 distinct CDR3 sequences, about 25% appearing once. The same data also contributed to another study, on T cells of mothers and their children.

This receptor was taken from a boy between 10 and 17 years old in good health. The chain carries TRBV5-1 and TRBJ1-1; perhaps TRBD1 as D (5 bases). Sequenced: blood. This CDR3 is CASRATENTEAFF. The CDR3 region has the DNA TGCGCCAGCAGAGCGACAGAGAACACTGAAGCTTTCTTT.